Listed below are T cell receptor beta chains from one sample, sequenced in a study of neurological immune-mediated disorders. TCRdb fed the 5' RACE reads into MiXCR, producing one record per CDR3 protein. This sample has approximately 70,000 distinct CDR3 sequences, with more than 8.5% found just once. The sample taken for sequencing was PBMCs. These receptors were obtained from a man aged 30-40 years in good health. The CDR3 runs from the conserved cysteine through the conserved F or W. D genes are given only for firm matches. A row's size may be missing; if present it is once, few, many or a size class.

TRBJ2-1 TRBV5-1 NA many TGCGCCAGCAGCTTCCCCAGGGTGGGGGTCGACAATGAGCAGTTCTTC CASSFPRVGVDNEQFF
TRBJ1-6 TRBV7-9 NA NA TGTGCCAGCAGCTTAGGGTCTTTTCAGTATAATTCACCCCTCCACTTT CASSLGSFQYNSPLHF
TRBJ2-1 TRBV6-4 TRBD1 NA TGTGCCAGCAGTTTGGACAGGGGGTTTTACAATGAGCAGTTCTTC CASSLDRGFYNEQFF
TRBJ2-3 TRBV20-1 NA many TGCAGTGCTCGGACCAGGGACCCCGTTTCAGATACGCAGTATTTT CSARTRDPVSDTQYF
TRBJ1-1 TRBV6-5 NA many TGTGCCAGCAGTTACGCGTTCATGTCGGGGCGCGACACTGAAGCTTTCTTT CASSYAFMSGRDTEAFF
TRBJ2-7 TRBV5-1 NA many TGCGCCAGCAGCATAGACAACTCCTACGAGCAGTACTTC CASSIDNSYEQYF
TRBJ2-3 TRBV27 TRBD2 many TGTGCCAGCAGCTTACGACTAGCTGGGGCAGATACGCAGTATTTT CASSLRLAGADTQYF
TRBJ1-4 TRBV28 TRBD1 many TGTGCCAGCAGGACAGGGGATGAAAAACTGTTTTTT CASRTGDEKLFF
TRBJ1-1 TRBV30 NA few TGTGCCTGGAGTGTACAGTGGGGCACTGAAGCTTTCTTT CAWSVQWGTEAFF
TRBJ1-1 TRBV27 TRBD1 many TGTGCCAGCAGTTTTTTGCAGACAGGGTCAGCTTTCTTT CASSFLQTGSAFF
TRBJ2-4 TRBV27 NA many TGTGCCAGCAAAATTCAGGCCGGAGCCAAAAACATTCAGTACTTC CASKIQAGAKNIQYF
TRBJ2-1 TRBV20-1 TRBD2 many TGCAGTGCTAGTCGGGTCGTCGCGGGAGTTCATGAGCAGTTCTTC CSASRVVAGVHEQFF
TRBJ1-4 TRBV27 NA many TGTGCCAGCAGTTCATGGACAGAGTCGGACCGATTTAATGAAAAACTGTTTTTT CASSSWTESDRFNEKLFF
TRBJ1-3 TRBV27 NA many TGTGCCAGCATTAGGGGGACACAAAACTCTGGAAACACCATATATTTT CASIRGTQNSGNTIYF
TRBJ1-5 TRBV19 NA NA TGTGCCAGTAATAAGGACAACCGGCAGCAGCCCCAGCATTTT CASNKDNRQQPQHF
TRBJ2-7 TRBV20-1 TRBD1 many TGCAGTGCCCCTGGCTGGACAGGGAAATACGAGCAGTACTTC CSAPGWTGKYEQYF
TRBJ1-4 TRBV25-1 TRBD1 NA TGTGCCAGCAACAGGGGTAAGGAAAAACTGTTTTTT CASNRGKEKLFF
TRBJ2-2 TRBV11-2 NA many TGTGCCAGCAGCCCGTCTGGGGCCTTCAACCCCCAAACGGCCGGGGAGCTGTTTTTT CASSPSGAFNPQTAGELFF
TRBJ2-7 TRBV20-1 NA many TGCAGTGCTCTAGAAGAACTAGCTTGGGAGCAGTACTTC CSALEELAWEQYF
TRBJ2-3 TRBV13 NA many TGTGCCAGCAGCGATGGGGGCCCCAGCACAGATACGCAGTATTTT CASSDGGPSTDTQYF
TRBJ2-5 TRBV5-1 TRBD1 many TGCGCCAGCAGCCCGGGACAGGGGGCTTCAGAGACCCAGTACTTC CASSPGQGASETQYF
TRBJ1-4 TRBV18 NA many TGTGCCAGCTCACCACAGGGGCGGAATGAAAAACTGTTTTTT CASSPQGRNEKLFF
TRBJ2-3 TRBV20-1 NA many TGCAGTGCTACTGGAAGAGATAGCACAGATACGCAGTATTTT CSATGRDSTDTQYF
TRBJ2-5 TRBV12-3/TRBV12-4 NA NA TGTGCCAGCAGTTTAGGGGGAGCTGGAAAGACCCAGTACTTC CASSLGGAGKTQYF
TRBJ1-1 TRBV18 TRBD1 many TGTGCCAGCTCACCACCCGGAGACAGGGTTACTGAAGCTTTCTTT CASSPPGDRVTEAFF
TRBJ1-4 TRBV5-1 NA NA TGCGCCAGCAGCTTGAGGGACCGGGGGCCGGGTGAAAAACTGTTTTTT CASSLRDRGPGEKLFF
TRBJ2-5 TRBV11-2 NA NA TGTGCCAGCACCTCCCTTCGGGGGTCTCTGGAGACCCAGTACTTC CASTSLRGSLETQYF
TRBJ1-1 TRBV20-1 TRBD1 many TGCAGTGCTCGACAGGGGACAACCTCCACTGAAGCTTTCTTT CSARQGTTSTEAFF
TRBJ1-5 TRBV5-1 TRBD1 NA TGCGCCAGCAGCTTGGAGACAGGGTTTAATCAGCCCCAGCATTTT CASSLETGFNQPQHF
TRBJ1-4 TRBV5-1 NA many TGCGCCAGCAGCTTGGGCCTAGCGGCGGGACATTATGAAAAACTGTTTTTT CASSLGLAAGHYEKLFF
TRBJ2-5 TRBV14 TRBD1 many TGTGCCAGCAGCCAAATAGGGACAGGGGGCCGCGAGACCCAGTACTTC CASSQIGTGGRETQYF
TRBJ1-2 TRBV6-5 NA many TGTGCCAGCAAAGCGGGGGCGCAATTTGGCTACACCTTC CASKAGAQFGYTF